Listed below are T cell receptor beta chains from one sample, sequenced in a study of shared clonotypes between healthy human individuals. Produced via immunoSEQ multiplex PCR; TCRdb's table is partial and in-frame only. The sample yields a few million clones, about 90% seen once. The sequencing sample was made of naive CD4+ T cells from PBMCs. These receptor sequences come from a man between 18 and 29 years old in good health. Some clones in this sample may be carry-over from other donors' samples. The CDR3 runs from the conserved cysteine through the conserved F or W. Each record gives: J gene, D gene, clone size, V gene, CDR3 DNA, CDR3 protein. A D gene is named only where the DNA matches it firmly. The size entry is marked missing in some rows and otherwise reads once, few, many or a size class.

TRBJ2-7 TRBD1 . TRBV5-8 TGTGCCAGCAGCCCTCGACAGGGAGCCTACGAGCAGTACTTC CASSPRQGAYEQYF
TRBJ2-3 TRBD2 . TRBV4-2 TGTGCCAGCAGCCAAAATTTGGCGGGAGTCACAGATACGCAGTATTTT CASSQNLAGVTDTQYF
TRBJ2-2 . . TRBV9 TGTGCCAGCGCAATAGACCATACCGGGGAGCTGTTTTTT CASAIDHTGELFF
TRBJ1-2 . . TRBV28 TGTGCCAGCAGTTCCCTCGGGAGAGGCTATGGCTACACCTTC CASSSLGRGYGYTF
TRBJ2-7 . once TRBV30 TGTGCCTTGAGAGAGAACTCCTACGAGCAGTACTTC CALRENSYEQYF
TRBJ2-3 . . TRBV2 TGTGCCAGCAGTGTACGGAAGGGGACTCAGACGGAAGGTACGCAGTATTTT CASSVRKGTQTEGTQYF
TRBJ2-2 TRBD1 . TRBV25-1 TGTGCCAGCAGCGAAACAGGGGGCAAGAACACTGGGGAGCTGTTTTTT CASSETGGKNTGELFF
TRBJ2-2 . . TRBV5-1 TGCGCCAGCAGCTTGGGGGATAGGCACACCGGGGAGCTGTTTTTT CASSLGDRHTGELFF
TRBJ1-1 TRBD1 . TRBV18 TGTGCCAGCTCAAGACAGGGGGCGCAAGGTGAAGCTTTCTTT CASSRQGAQGEAFF
TRBJ2-1 . . TRBV6-1 TGTGCCAGCAGTGACGCAAGAAACCCCGCGAGGAATGAGCAGTTCTTC CASSDARNPARNEQFF
TRBJ2-3 . . TRBV5-1 TGCGCCAGCAGCTTAGGGGACACAGATACGCAGTATTTT CASSLGDTDTQYF
TRBJ1-2 . . TRBV9 TGTGCCAGCAGCCCTAGTGGGACTTACTATGGCTACACCTTC CASSPSGTYYGYTF
TRBJ2-3 TRBD2 once TRBV29-1 TGCAGCGTTGGCGGGAGAGGGGATACGCAGTATTTT CSVGGRGDTQYF
TRBJ2-3 . . TRBV4-3 TGCGCCAGCAGCCAAACAGGAGCCAACACAGATACGCAGTATTTT CASSQTGANTDTQYF
TRBJ2-7 TRBD2 . TRBV27 TGTGCCAGCAGAGTCACCCTAGCGGCTTCCTACGAGCAGTACTTC CASRVTLAASYEQYF
TRBJ1-4 . . TRBV7-2 TGTGCCAGCAGCTTAGAGGCGGGGGAAAAACTGTTTTTT CASSLEAGEKLFF
TRBJ2-7 . . TRBV28 TGTGCCAGCAGTTTGGTCGGGAGAGCTCTTACCGACTACGAGCAGTACTTC CASSLVGRALTDYEQYF
TRBJ2-2 . . TRBV18 TGTGCCAGCTCACCCCGGACAGCCGACACCGGGGAGCTGTTTTTT CASSPRTADTGELFF
TRBJ1-1 TRBD1 . TRBV6-6 TGTGCCAGCGGTAGACAGGGGGCGAACACTGAAGCTTTCTTT CASGRQGANTEAFF
TRBJ2-1 TRBD1 . TRBV11-2 TGTGCCAGCAGCGGCAGACAGGGACCCGATACGGAGCAGTTCTTC CASSGRQGPDTEQFF
TRBJ1-5 . . TRBV28 TGTGCCAGCAGTCCAAAGGTGGGGTTACGGCAGCCCCAGCATTTT CASSPKVGLRQPQHF
TRBJ1-2 . . TRBV14 TGTGCCAGCAGCCAGGGAATCAGGGAGGGGAGCTATGGCTACACCTTC CASSQGIREGSYGYTF